This T cell receptor (beta chain) was profiled in a study of blood T cell repertoires in COVID-19. Overall study context: Spain, Italy and the United States supplied samples that represented acute and convalescent COVID-19. T cells, B-cell-depleted T cells, or PBMCs provided the cDNA or gDNA that served as material.

Per germline, CDR1 SEHNR and CDR2 FQNEAQ (reference sequence). The CDR3 has 14 amino acids. J was trimmed by 8 bases and V by 3 bases; bases with no gene match: 7. Authors' methods: From reference gene primer amplification, estimates of nucleated cell counts were derived. Method: immunoSEQ multiplex PCR; TCRdb's copy keeps in-frame clones and lacks some. V, J and clone size are taken as reported in that table, and D and trimming were inferred from the DNA itself. The sample yields about 180,000 clones, roughly 84% seen once. Sequencing was done on a sample of peripheral blood. This TCR derives from a man aged 45-65 years with active or convalescent COVID-19. The rearrangement links TRBV7-9 to TRBJ2-1; 7 bases are a match to TRBD1. This chain's CDR3 is CASSFKTGNHEQFF. Written as DNA, the CDR3 is TGTGCCAGCAGCTTCAAGACAGGGAACCATGAGCAGTTCTTC.